The text below deals with one T cell receptor (beta chain). These data originate in a study of control samples from healthy donors and cancer patients. Repertoires were generated with immunoSEQ multiplex PCR, while TCRdb's copy carries only in-frame clones and drops some. This table holds about 69,000 clones, approximately 80% found once. Germline trimming cut 0 bases from V and 1 base from J; bases unmatched to any gene: 3. Germline CDR1 and CDR2: ENHRY and SYGVKD. CDR3 length: 16 residues. V is TRBV10-3 and J is TRBJ2-5; 9 bases are a match to TRBD2. Sequenced material: PBMCs. This TCR was sampled from a woman aged 50 to 65 with lung cancer. CDR3 DNA sequence: TGTGCCATCAGTGAGTCGGTAGCGGGGGCCCAAGAGACCCAGTACTTC. Amino acid sequence: CAISESVAGAQETQYF.